What follows are 6 T cell receptor beta chains derived from one specimen sequenced in a study of T-cell reconstitution after alpha-beta-depleted transplantation in children. Unique molecular identifiers were incorporated during preparation of the TCRbeta library. Each CDR3 protein is one row after TCRdb ran MiXCR on the PCR reads. The sample contains approximately 85,000 distinct CDR3 sequences, 14% of which appear only once. The starting material was PBMCs, mostly from graft donor cells, obtained 180 days after TCRalphabeta/CD19-depleted stem cell transplant. The receptors were sampled from a male patient under 10 years old who had a stem cell transplant for acute lymphoblastic leukemia, so the T cells may come from the graft donor.

This clonotype was picked up a small number of times. The chain has TRBV27 and TRBJ1-2; possibly TRBD1 for D (5 bases). Deletions cut 1 base from V and 6 bases from J, with 12 bases between. CDR1 MNHEY and CDR2 SMNVEV come from the germline V gene (reference sequence). The CDR3 sequence is 14 residues long. CDR3 region: CASSLFRGKDGYTF. CDR3 nucleotide sequence: TGTGCCAGCAGTTTATTTAGGGGCAAGGATGGCTACACCTTC.

This clonotype was seen a handful of times. The chain uses TRBV20-1 and TRBJ2-3, with 11 bases lining up with TRBD2. CDR1 and CDR2 from the germline V gene are DFQATT and SNEGSKA (reference sequence). The CDR3 runs to 13 residues. V dropped 6 bases and J dropped 5; count of bases not matched to a gene: 4. CDR3 amino acids: CSATGLAGDTQYF. The CDR3 nucleotides read TGCAGTGCCACCGGACTAGCGGGAGATACGCAGTATTTT.

V usage is TRBV28 and J usage is TRBJ1-6; a possible D gene is TRBD1 (6 bases). Per germline, CDR1 MDHEN and CDR2 SYDVKM. V was clipped by 10 bases and J by 9 bases, with 16 bases between them. The CDR3 loop spans 13 amino acids. CDR3 sequence: CATSWGGGSPLHF. CDR3 bases: TGTGCCACCTCCTGGGGGGGCGGTTCACCCCTCCACTTT.

This clonotype occurred a few times. The chain uses TRBV5-1 and TRBJ1-2; no clear D. Germline CDR1 reads SGHRS; CDR2 reads YFSETQ. Trimming took 0 bases from V and 2 from J, leaving 8 bases between them. The CDR3 is 14 amino acids. The CDR3 loop is CASSLAVGNYGYTF. In nucleotides, the CDR3 is TGCGCCAGCAGCTTGGCCGTAGGAAACTATGGCTACACCTTC. Full variable domain (remainder filled in from reference TRBV5-1 and TRBJ1-2): KAGVTQTPRYLIKTRGQQVTLSCSPISGHRSVSWYQQTPGQGLQFLFEYFSETQRNKGNFPGRFSGRQFSNSRSEMNVSTLELGDSALYLCASSLAVGNYGYTFGSGTRLTVV.

In its sample, this clonotype was seen a few times. The chain recombines TRBV7-2 with TRBJ1-3; D unclear. The CDR3 is 16 amino acids. Germline V lookup: CDR1 SGHTA, CDR2 FQGNSA. With 1 base removed from V and 1 base from J, the gap between germline ends came to 11 bases. This CDR3 reads CASSLGPYLSGNTIYF. DNA of the CDR3: TGTGCCAGCAGCTTAGGGCCCTATCTTTCTGGAAACACCATATATTTT.

V usage is TRBV20-1 and J usage is TRBJ1-1; TRBD1 matches at 10 bases. V lost 3 bases, J lost 2 bases, and 12 bases stayed unmatched. CDR3 size: 17 residues. Germline CDR1 reads DFQATT; CDR2 reads SNEGSKA (reference sequence). DNA of the CDR3: TGCAGTGCTAGCGGCCTTGGACAGGGGGGGTTTAACACTGAAGCTTTCTTT. Its translation is CSASGLGQGGFNTEAFF.